This entry concerns a single T cell receptor (beta chain). Its antigen remains unidentified. The data derive from a study of CD8+ T cells in alopecia areata. The wider study: The study gave treated patients oral tofacitinib at 5 to 10 mg twice daily.

CDR3 size: 13 residues. CDR1 GTSNPN and CDR2 SVGIG come from the germline V gene (reference sequence). Trimming shortened V by 4 bases and J by 8 bases, and 14 bases separated the two germline ends. Following extraction, RNA underwent reverse transcription to cDNA, which served as the sequencing template. The repertoire was sequenced with immunoSEQ multiplex PCR; TCRdb's copy has only in-frame clones and lacks some. This table holds 110,000 to 150,000 clones, about half found once. General study results and limits: In lesional scalp, particularly from alopecia totalis/universalis, clonality was higher than in normal scalp.

The sample was CD4+ T cells sorted from blood, taken at week 0. The V call is TRBV30, the J call TRBJ1-4; D gene unclear. This receptor was obtained from a human donor with alopecia areata. The CDR3 nucleotides read TGTGCCTGGAACGGACGGGTAGGAGAAAAACTGTTTTTT. Protein product: CAWNGRVGEKLFF.